This is a list of T cell receptor beta chains from one sample in a study of T cell responses to AZD1222 COVID-19 vaccine. Sequencing used immunoSEQ multiplex PCR; TCRdb keeps in-frame clones, though not all of them. This sample has approximately 91,000 clones, with 88% found just once. The sample was peripheral blood, taken on day 0 of AZD1222 vaccination. Every receptor here comes from an adult in good health. Both conserved end residues are part of each CDR3. Fields, in order: V gene, CDR3 length, CDR3 protein.

v_call: TRBV19
cdr3_length: 17
cdr3_aa: CASRFSDRVLSNQPQHF

v_call: TRBV5-1
cdr3_length: 17
cdr3_aa: CASSPGQGVTPNYGYTF

v_call: TRBV5-1
cdr3_length: 14
cdr3_aa: CASSLAGTEDAAFF

v_call: TRBV19
cdr3_length: 16
cdr3_aa: CASSIVGGTGGGGYTF

v_call: TRBV11-2
cdr3_length: 15
cdr3_aa: CASSHVRPGYNEQFF

v_call: TRBV4-3
cdr3_length: 14
cdr3_aa: CASSQDPGNYGYTF

v_call: TRBV27
cdr3_length: 14
cdr3_aa: CASSFRQSGYGYTF

v_call: TRBV2
cdr3_length: 14
cdr3_aa: CASTGGEGAYGYTF

v_call: TRBV27
cdr3_length: 14
cdr3_aa: CASSLGAVNQPQHF

v_call: TRBV11-3
cdr3_length: 13
cdr3_aa: CASSLTFWSEQFF

v_call: TRBV10-1
cdr3_length: 19
cdr3_aa: CASSVKGQVRFAYNSPLHF

v_call: TRBV5-1
cdr3_length: 16
cdr3_aa: CASSEGLWAPDSPLHF

v_call: TRBV5-4
cdr3_length: 13
cdr3_aa: CASSKQGSYEQYF

v_call: TRBV2
cdr3_length: 14
cdr3_aa: CASSFTGSPGELFF

v_call: TRBV12-3/TRBV12-4
cdr3_length: 13
cdr3_aa: CASSLTTSNEQFF

v_call: TRBV6-5
cdr3_length: 14
cdr3_aa: CASSHTGLPYEQYF

v_call: TRBV6-5
cdr3_length: 11
cdr3_aa: CASSYGWEQFF

v_call: TRBV28
cdr3_length: 15
cdr3_aa: CASSSRERYNSPLHF

v_call: TRBV30
cdr3_length: 13
cdr3_aa: CAWSRPPNEKLFF

v_call: TRBV5-5
cdr3_length: 13
cdr3_aa: CASSLEGRAEAFF

v_call: TRBV7-2
cdr3_length: 14
cdr3_aa: CASSLAGPRSPLHF

v_call: TRBV5-1
cdr3_length: 14
cdr3_aa: CASSLGGQYYEQYF

v_call: TRBV5-4
cdr3_length: 16
cdr3_aa: CASSPPSLAGGGEQFF

v_call: TRBV5-8
cdr3_length: 13
cdr3_aa: CASSLRGVQPQHF

v_call: TRBV30
cdr3_length: 13
cdr3_aa: CAWTSGVENEQFF

v_call: TRBV7-2
cdr3_length: 15
cdr3_aa: CASSNRITGGGEQYF

v_call: TRBV18
cdr3_length: 11
cdr3_aa: CASSPDYEQYF

v_call: TRBV7-6
cdr3_length: 14
cdr3_aa: CASSPRGGLDEQFF

v_call: TRBV6-4
cdr3_length: 14
cdr3_aa: CASSRDRGSDTQYF

v_call: TRBV15
cdr3_length: 15
cdr3_aa: CATSQRGAGNYGYTF

v_call: TRBV4-3
cdr3_length: 13
cdr3_aa: CASSQVGGYEQYF

v_call: TRBV11-2
cdr3_length: 15
cdr3_aa: CASSSSTVGFGKLFF

v_call: TRBV9
cdr3_length: 17
cdr3_aa: CASSVEPYASGREGQYF

v_call: TRBV10-2
cdr3_length: 13
cdr3_aa: CASSERDTDTQYF

v_call: TRBV29-1
cdr3_length: 12
cdr3_aa: CSVEAGQETQYF